This T cell receptor (beta chain) came from a study of chemoradiotherapy in HPV16-positive cancers. Study-level background: A couple of HPV16-positive patients' cells yielded candidate HPV-specific clones and common motifs. General observations from the study: Non-HPV-specific T cells did not expand in tumors during treatment, whereas candidate HPV-specific clones and E7-related motifs did. Functional assays defining HPV-specific T cells used only two HPV16-positive patients.

On this clone itself: What it recognizes is unknown.

Sequenced by immunoSEQ multiplex PCR; TCRdb stores in-frame clones only, minus some. Of some 21,000 clones listed, about 90% are singletons. CDR3 length: 15 residues. Trimming at V came to 3 bases and at J to 4 bases, leaving 6 bases not matched to a gene. The germline gives CDR1 SGHTA, CDR2 FQGNSA. The gene calls are TRBV7-2 and TRBJ2-5, with TRBD2 identical over 9 bases. The TCR comes from a human donor with HPV-associated anogenital cancer. The sequences come from blood, collected from a patient who underwent chemoradiotherapy. The CDR3 protein is CASSFLREGVETQYF. The CDR3 bases are TGTGCCAGCAGCTTCTTGCGGGAGGGCGTAGAGACCCAGTACTTC.